These 23 T cell receptor beta chains share one sample of origin, sequenced in a study of blood T cell repertoires in COVID-19 (TCRdb year 2020). Preparation of the library involved the immunoSEQ multiplex PCR assay. The clones in this table, taken by TCRdb from immuneACCESS, are in-frame only. Not every clone is retained; where verified, under half of the shortfall comes from an unresolved V gene, and the cause of the rest is unknown. The sample data list roughly 140,000 clones, and about 85% of these were observed just once. Together, the top ten hold nearly 3% of the sample. Sequencing was performed on peripheral blood. The receptors stem from a woman in her forties with active or convalescent COVID-19.

The chain has TRBV9 and TRBJ2-7, with a possible D match to TRBD1 (6 bases). Germline CDR1 SGDLS, CDR2 YYNGEE. V gave up 3 bases and J gave up 0 bases, with 13 bases separating them. This CDR3 contains 15 residues. This CDR3 is CASSAGQLSSYEQYF. CDR3 bases: TGTGCCAGCAGCGCCGGACAGTTGTCCTCCTACGAGCAGTACTTC.

The chain uses TRBV30 and TRBJ2-3; 10 bases line up with TRBD1. The CDR3 is 15 amino acids. V lost 1 base and J lost 1; bases outside the gene matches: 2. Germline V gene sequence: CDR1 GTSNPN, CDR2 SVGIG (reference sequence). CDR3 sequence (DNA): TGTGCCTGGAGTGGTGACAGGGGGCGCACAGATACGCAGTATTTT. Translated, it gives CAWSGDRGRTDTQYF.

J is TRBJ1-1 and V is TRBV19; no definite D call. CDR3 size: 13 residues. Per the germline V gene, CDR1 is LNHDA and CDR2 is SQIVND (reference sequence). Between the trimmed V and J ends, which lost 2 bases and 4 bases, there was a span of 8 bases. The CDR3 here is CASSIWRGTEAFF. CDR3 coding DNA: TGTGCCAGTAGTATATGGAGAGGCACTGAAGCTTTCTTT.

The chain is built from TRBV18 and TRBJ1-5; D gene uncertain. CDR3 length: 14 residues. Germline V gene sequence: CDR1 KGHSH, CDR2 LQKENI. Trimming removed 1 base at V and 2 bases at J, with 6 bases between. CDR3 in DNA: TGTGCCAGCTCACCACAGAGAGGCAATCAGCCCCAGCATTTT. It codes for CASSPQRGNQPQHF.

The CDR3 spells CASSVVPRATYNEQFF. In DNA form, the CDR3 reads TGTGCCAGCAGCGTAGTCCCCAGGGCTACGTACAATGAGCAGTTCTTC. The V and J genes are TRBV9 and TRBJ2-1; a possible D gene is TRBD1 (5 bases). V dropped 0 bases and J dropped 4 bases, with 14 bases sitting between them. The CDR3 sequence is 16 residues long. Germline V gene lookup returns CDR1 SGDLS and CDR2 YYNGEE. The entire variable domain, with the rest obtained from reference TRBV9 and TRBJ2-1, is as follows: DSGVTQTPKHLITATGQRVTLRCSPRSGDLSVYWYQQSLDQGLQFLIQYYNGEERAKGNILERFSAQQFPDLHSELNLSSLELGDSALYFCASSVVPRATYNEQFFGPGTRLTVL.

The rearrangement joins TRBV27 to TRBJ1-2, with 7 positions matching TRBD1. Germline V gene sequence: CDR1 MNHEY, CDR2 SMNVEV (reference sequence). CDR3 length: 15 amino acids. V gave up 6 bases and J gave up 7 bases; unmatched junction bases: 14. Here the CDR3 reads CASSLTPTGHLGYTF. The CDR3 DNA reads as TGTGCCAGCAGCCTTACCCCGACAGGGCATCTTGGCTACACCTTC.

This sequence joins TRBV7-9 and TRBJ1-5, with D hard to call. The germline V and J ends were trimmed by 5 bases and 1 base, with 15 bases remaining between them. Germline V CDR1 and CDR2: SEHNR, FQNEAQ (reference sequence). This CDR3 is 16 amino acids long. This CDR3 reads CASSPPSAPSNQPQHF. The CDR3, as DNA: TGTGCCAGCAGCCCCCCGAGCGCTCCCAGCAATCAGCCCCAGCATTTT.

This clone was observed at least ten times. V and J are TRBV6-4 and TRBJ2-1, with 7 bases matching TRBD2. The CDR3 has 15 amino acids. J lost 0 bases, V lost 6 bases, and 5 bases had no gene match. The germline CDR1 and CDR2 sequences are MRHNA and SNTAGT. Here the CDR3 DNA reads TGTGCCAGCAGGACTATAGCGGGCTCCTACAATGAGCAGTTCTTC. Its protein is CASRTIAGSYNEQFF.

The chain links TRBV20-1 to TRBJ1-1, with D maybe TRBD1 (6 bases). The V end was cut by 3 bases, the J end by 7 bases, with 21 bases between. The CDR3 contains 15 residues. Looked up from germline, CDR1 is DFQATT and CDR2 is SNEGSKA (reference sequence). The CDR3 protein is CSASRLQGRVNEAFF. Here the CDR3 DNA reads TGCAGTGCTAGTCGCCTACAGGGTAGGGTGAATGAAGCTTTCTTT.

The rearrangement uses TRBV9 and TRBJ1-5; TRBD1 matches at 9 bases. The V gene end was trimmed by 0 bases and the J gene end by 8 bases; junction bases not matched to a gene: 12. The germline V gene has CDR1 SGDLS and CDR2 YYNGEE. The CDR3 sequence is 17 residues long. The CDR3 region is CASSVGGQGEQFEPQHF. CDR3 in DNA: TGTGCCAGCAGCGTAGGGGGACAGGGCGAACAGTTTGAGCCCCAGCATTTT.

This sequence joins TRBV11-2 and TRBJ1-1, with no clear D. The germline V gene has CDR1 SGHAT and CDR2 FQNNGV. Trimming removed 3 bases at V and 4 bases at J, with 9 bases between. The CDR3 covers 13 residues. DNA of the CDR3: TGTGCCAGCAGCTTGCGGGCTAGCACTGAAGCTTTCTTT. Translated: CASSLRASTEAFF.

This clone occurred once. CDR3 nucleotide sequence: TGTGCCAGCAGTGTATCCCAGGGCCGTAATTCACCCCTCCACTTT. Protein sequence: CASSVSQGRNSPLHF. This chain connects TRBV6-4 to TRBJ1-6, with a possible D match to TRBD1 (5 bases). The germline gives CDR1 MRHNA, CDR2 SNTAGT. This CDR3 region has 15 residues. Trimming removed 4 bases from V and 6 bases from J, with 13 bases in between.

The chain joins TRBV28 to TRBJ1-1, with 7 bases fitting TRBD1. V gave up 4 bases and J gave up 4 bases; unmatched junction bases: 6. Germline-derived CDR1 and CDR2 are MDHEN and SYDVKM. The CDR3 has 14 residues. In DNA form, the CDR3 reads TGTGCCAGCAGTTCCCCCCAGGGGGTCACTGAAGCTTTCTTT. Translation: CASSSPQGVTEAFF. Looking up the rest from reference TRBV28 and TRBJ1-1 gives the full variable domain: DVKVTQSSRYLVKRTGEKVFLECVQDMDHENMFWYRQDPGLGLRLIYFSYDVKMKEKGDIPEGYSVSREKKERFSLILESASTNQTSMYLCASSSPQGVTEAFFGQGTRLTVV.

About this clone itself: A read error is likely, as this CDR3 ends without the conserved phenylalanine or tryptophan. The limits of the CDR3 on the DNA are not certain, so only TCRdb's listed CDR3 is given. The V gene is TRBV18, the J gene TRBJ1-2; the D call TRBD1 from the table was never checked on the DNA. CDR1 KGHSH and CDR2 LQKENI come from the germline V gene. The CDR3 is 13 residues long, counting both termini. CDR3 amino acids: CASSPPGQGAAIL.

This clone was found once. This sequence joins TRBV28 and TRBJ2-7, with 13 bases matching TRBD2. Losses at the gene ends were 7 bases for V and 1 base for J; bases not matched to a gene: 10. Looked up from germline, CDR1 is MDHEN and CDR2 is SYDVKM. The CDR3 totals 17 residues. The CDR3 sequence: CASISLAGGPFSYEQYF. The CDR3 nucleotides are TGTGCCAGCATCTCACTAGCGGGAGGGCCCTTTTCCTACGAGCAGTACTTC.

The chain employs TRBV7-9 and TRBJ2-7; D perhaps matches TRBD1 (6 bases). Trimming cost V 6 bases and J 4 bases, with 19 bases left between them. Looked up from germline, CDR1 is SEHNR and CDR2 is FQNEAQ (reference sequence). The CDR3 is 15 residues long. The chain's CDR3 is CASRSGDVGAYEQYF. The CDR3 DNA follows: TGTGCCAGCAGATCAGGGGACGTGGGGGCTTACGAGCAGTACTTC.

This clone appeared many times. In DNA, the CDR3 is TGTGCCAGTAGTAGCGCCTTGGGCCCCTACAATGAGCAGTTCTTC. Amino acid sequence: CASSSALGPYNEQFF. V is TRBV19 and J is TRBJ2-1; no firm D call. V lost 4 bases and J 2 bases, leaving 12 bases between the germline ends. The CDR3 runs 15 residues. CDR1 is LNHDA, CDR2 SQIVND, per germline (reference sequence).

This clone was recorded only once. The chain joins TRBV28 to TRBJ2-7, with 13 bases matching TRBD2. V lost 4 bases and J lost 6; bases outside the gene matches: 9. This CDR3 region has 16 residues. CDR1 is MDHEN, CDR2 SYDVKM, per germline. CDR3: CASSWWTSGGAGEQYF. The CDR3 DNA reads as TGTGCCAGCAGTTGGTGGACTAGCGGGGGCGCTGGCGAGCAGTACTTC.

The chain combines TRBV28 with TRBJ1-3; 7 bases fit TRBD1. V was pared by 3 bases and J by 3 bases, with 17 bases of the junction left unmatched. Germline lookup yields CDR1 MDHEN and CDR2 SYDVKM. This CDR3 has 19 residues. The CDR3 sequence: CASSFWSFRQGENGNTIYF. As DNA, the CDR3 is TGTGCCAGCAGTTTCTGGTCCTTCCGGCAGGGGGAAAATGGAAACACCATATATTTT.

The rearrangement uses TRBV3-1 (or the pseudogene TRBV3-2) and TRBJ1-5, with 7 bases aligning to TRBD1. V dropped 3 bases and J dropped 2; count of bases not matched to a gene: 19. CDR1 and CDR2 (germline): LGHDT, YNNKEL (reference sequence). The CDR3 is 20 amino acids. As DNA, the CDR3 is TGTGCCAGCAGCCACCCGGTAGGGGGGATGACAGGGTTTGGCAATCAGCCCCAGCATTTT. It specifies CASSHPVGGMTGFGNQPQHF.

The genes are TRBV6-5 and TRBJ2-2, with 11 nucleotides matching TRBD1. V lost 4 bases and J lost 7; bases outside the gene matches: 8. Per the germline V gene, CDR1 is MNHEY and CDR2 is SVGAGI. The CDR3 is made up of 16 amino acids. Here the CDR3 DNA reads TGTGCCAGCAGTTTAAGGACAGGGGGCTGGGGCGGGGAGCTGTTTTTT. It yields the protein CASSLRTGGWGGELFF.

V usage is TRBV7-2 and J usage is TRBJ1-1; D is possibly TRBD1 (5 bases). The CDR3 covers 13 residues. V lost 6 bases and J lost 1, with 9 bases in between. Germline V CDR1 and CDR2: SGHTA, FQGNSA. CDR3 loop: CASRGTGNTEAFF. The CDR3, as DNA: TGTGCCAGCAGAGGAACAGGGAACACTGAAGCTTTCTTT.

V usage is TRBV5-5 and J usage is TRBJ2-2; D is possibly TRBD1 (5 bases). V dropped 0 bases and J dropped 4 bases, with 10 bases sitting between them. This CDR3 has 15 amino acids. Germline V gene lookup returns CDR1 SGHKS and CDR2 YYEKEE (reference sequence). The CDR3 coding sequence is TGTGCCAGCAGCTTGGGGGGCGGATTCACCGGGGAGCTGTTTTTT. This translates into CASSLGGGFTGELFF.